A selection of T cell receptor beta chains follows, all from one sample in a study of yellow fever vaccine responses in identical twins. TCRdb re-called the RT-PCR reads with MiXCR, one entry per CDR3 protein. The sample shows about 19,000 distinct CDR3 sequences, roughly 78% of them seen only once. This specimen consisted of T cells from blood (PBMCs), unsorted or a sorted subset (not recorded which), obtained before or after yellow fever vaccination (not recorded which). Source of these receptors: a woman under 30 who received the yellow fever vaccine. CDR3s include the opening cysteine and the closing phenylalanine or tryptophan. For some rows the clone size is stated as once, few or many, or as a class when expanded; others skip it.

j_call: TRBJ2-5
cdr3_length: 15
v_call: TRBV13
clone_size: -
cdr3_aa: CASSLLGTDEETQYF

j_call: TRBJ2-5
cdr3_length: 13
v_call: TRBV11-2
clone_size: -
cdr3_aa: CASSATSLETQYF

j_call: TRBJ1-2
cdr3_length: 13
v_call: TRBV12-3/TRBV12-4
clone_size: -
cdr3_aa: CASTLTAGYGYTF

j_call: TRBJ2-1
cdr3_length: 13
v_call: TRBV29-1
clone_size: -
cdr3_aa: CTCAFRSYNEQFF

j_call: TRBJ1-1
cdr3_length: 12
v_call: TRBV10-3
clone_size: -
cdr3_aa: CAISPGHTEAFF

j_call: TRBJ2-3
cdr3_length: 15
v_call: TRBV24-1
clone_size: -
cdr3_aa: CATSQRGGTTDTQYF

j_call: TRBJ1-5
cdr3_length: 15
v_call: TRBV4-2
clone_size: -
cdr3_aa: CASSPLGQGNQPQHF

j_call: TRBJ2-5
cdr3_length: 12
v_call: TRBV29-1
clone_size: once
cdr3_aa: CSVDLGRETQYF

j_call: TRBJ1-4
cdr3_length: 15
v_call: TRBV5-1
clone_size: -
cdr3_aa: CASSLAGGLNEKLFF

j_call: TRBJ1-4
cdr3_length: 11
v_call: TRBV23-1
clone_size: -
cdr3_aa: CARTGNEKLFF

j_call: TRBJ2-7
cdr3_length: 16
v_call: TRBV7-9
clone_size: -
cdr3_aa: CASSLNPPGQQYEQYF

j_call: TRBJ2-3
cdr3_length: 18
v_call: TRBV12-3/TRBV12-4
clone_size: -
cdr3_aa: CASSFPRGTSGSTDTQYF

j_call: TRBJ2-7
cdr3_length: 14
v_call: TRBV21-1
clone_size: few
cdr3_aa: CASSRDRGYYEQYF

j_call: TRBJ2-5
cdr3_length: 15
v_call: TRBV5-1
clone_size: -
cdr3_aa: CASSGVRVGQETQYF

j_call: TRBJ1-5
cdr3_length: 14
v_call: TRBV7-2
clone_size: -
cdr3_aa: CASSLSSGDQPQHF

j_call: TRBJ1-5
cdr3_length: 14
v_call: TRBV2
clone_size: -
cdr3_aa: CASRETGLVQPQHF

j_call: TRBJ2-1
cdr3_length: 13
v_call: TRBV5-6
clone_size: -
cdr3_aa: CASSLIQGYEQFF

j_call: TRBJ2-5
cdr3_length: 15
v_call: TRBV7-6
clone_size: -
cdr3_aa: CASSPGQVEQETQYF

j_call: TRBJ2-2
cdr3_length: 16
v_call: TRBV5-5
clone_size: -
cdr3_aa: CASSLDPGPNTGELFF

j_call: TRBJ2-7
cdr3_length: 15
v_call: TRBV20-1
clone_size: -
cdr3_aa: CSARPGDRGAHEQYF